This paragraph covers one TCR beta chain sequence. Germline lookup yields CDR1 MNHEY and CDR2 SVGAGI. CDR3 length: 13 residues. The J segment lost 5 bases and the V segment lost 10 bases, leaving 9 bases of the junction unmatched. A second PCR, run for roughly 7 to 11 cycles, used a sample-barcoded 5' primer plus a J-beta primer mix. Every sample returned 3 million or more CDR3-containing paired-end reads. Each CDR3 protein gets one entry after TCRdb re-called the 5' RACE reads with MiXCR. This sample has more than 550,000 distinct CDR3 sequences, with 22% found just once. The record originates from a study of blood T cells in healthy people across ages.

The rearrangement links TRBV6-5 to TRBJ2-7, with TRBD2 matching 9 bases. The clonotype comes from a man aged 65 to 85 in good health. Material for sequencing was blood. Here the CDR3 DNA reads TGTGCCACCAGCGGGGGGCGTATCAACGAGCAGTACGTC. Residues: CATSGGRINEQYV.